This T cell receptor beta chain comes out of a study of Ad26.COV2.S vaccination and SARS-CoV-2 variants. The treatment: over 15 received Ad26.COV2.S at low or high dose, single or two shots; roughly five received placebo; per-sample allocation not given. All samples were drawn on day 63, counting from the first vaccine or placebo injection. Produced via immunoSEQ multiplex PCR; TCRdb's table is partial and in-frame only. This sample has approximately 460,000 clones, with roughly 87% found just once. The CDR3 is 14 residues long. Per the germline V gene, CDR1 is MGHDK and CDR2 is SYGVNS. Trimming cost V 3 bases and J 2 bases, with 8 bases left between them.

The sample here was peripheral blood, taken in a trial of Ad26.COV2.S vaccine versus placebo. The chain has TRBV25-1 and TRBJ1-5; no clear D gene. This TCR was sampled from a person between 18 and 59 years old who received the Ad26.COV2.S COVID-19 vaccine or a placebo. In DNA, the CDR3 is TGTGCCAGCAGTGATGGCGAGGGCAATCAGCCCCAGCATTTT. As protein: CASSDGEGNQPQHF.